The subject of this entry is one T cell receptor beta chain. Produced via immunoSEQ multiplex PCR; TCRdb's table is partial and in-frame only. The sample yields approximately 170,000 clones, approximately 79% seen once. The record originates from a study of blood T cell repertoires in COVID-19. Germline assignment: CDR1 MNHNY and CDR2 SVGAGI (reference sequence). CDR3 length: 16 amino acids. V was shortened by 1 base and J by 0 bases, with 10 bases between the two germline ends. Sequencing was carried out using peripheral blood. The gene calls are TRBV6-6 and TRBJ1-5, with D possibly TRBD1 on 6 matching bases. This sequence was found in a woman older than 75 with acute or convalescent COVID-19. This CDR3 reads CASSYFYRVSNQPQHF. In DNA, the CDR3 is TGTGCCAGCAGTTACTTTTACAGGGTTAGCAATCAGCCCCAGCATTTT.